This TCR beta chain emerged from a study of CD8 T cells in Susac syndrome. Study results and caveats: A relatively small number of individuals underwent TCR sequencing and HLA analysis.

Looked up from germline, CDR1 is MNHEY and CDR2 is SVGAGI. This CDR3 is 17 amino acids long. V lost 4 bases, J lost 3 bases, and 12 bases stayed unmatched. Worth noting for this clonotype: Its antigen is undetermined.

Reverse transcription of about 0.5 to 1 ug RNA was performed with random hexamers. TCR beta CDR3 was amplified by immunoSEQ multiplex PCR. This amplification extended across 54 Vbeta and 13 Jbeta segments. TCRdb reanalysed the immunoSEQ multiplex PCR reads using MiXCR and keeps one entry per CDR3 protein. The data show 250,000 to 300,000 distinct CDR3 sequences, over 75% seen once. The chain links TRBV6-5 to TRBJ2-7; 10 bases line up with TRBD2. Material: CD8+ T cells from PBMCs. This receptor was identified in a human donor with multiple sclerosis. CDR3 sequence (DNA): TGTGCCAGCAGTTCCTCCGACATCAGCGGGAGGGTCTACGAGCAGTACTTC. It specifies CASSSSDISGRVYEQYF.